These 18 T cell receptor beta chains originate from one sample sequenced in a study of blood T cell repertoires in COVID-19. TCRdb's table, derived via immunoSEQ multiplex PCR, lists solely in-frame clones and lacks some. This table holds 200,000 or so clones, more than 65% found once. Sequenced: peripheral blood. The receptors shown here come from a woman in her 30s who had recovered from COVID-19.

The rearrangement links TRBV27 to TRBJ1-2; 9 bases line up with TRBD1. V gave up 5 bases and J gave up 2 bases; unmatched junction bases: 12. The germline gives CDR1 MNHEY, CDR2 SMNVEV (reference sequence). The CDR3 is 17 amino acids. CDR3 nucleotide sequence: TGTGCCAGCAGTCCCTCCCTGGGGGACAGGGTAAACTATGGCTACACCTTC. This encodes CASSPSLGDRVNYGYTF.

The chain has TRBV9 and TRBJ1-5, with D uncertain. CDR1 is SGDLS and CDR2 is YYNGEE in the germline V gene. V was clipped by 4 bases and J by 5 bases, with 13 bases between them. The CDR3 extends over 14 amino acids. CDR3 nucleotides: TGTGCCAGCAGCCACGCCCTCAGCGATCAGCCCCAGCATTTT. Protein product: CASSHALSDQPQHF. Variable domain in full (rest from reference TRBV9 and TRBJ1-5): DSGVTQTPKHLITATGQRVTLRCSPRSGDLSVYWYQQSLDQGLQFLIQYYNGEERAKGNILERFSAQQFPDLHSELNLSSLELGDSALYFCASSHALSDQPQHFGDGTRLSIL.

This chain joins TRBV7-9 and TRBJ2-7; no clear D gene. This CDR3 region has 14 residues. In germline, CDR1 is SEHNR, CDR2 FQNEAQ (reference sequence). The V end was cut by 3 bases, the J end by 2 bases, with 11 bases between. The CDR3 spells CASSFMKAPYEQYF. CDR3 DNA sequence: TGTGCCAGCAGCTTCATGAAAGCCCCCTACGAGCAGTACTTC. Full variable domain (outside the CDR3, taken from reference TRBV7-9 and TRBJ2-7): DTGVSQNPRHKITKRGQNVTFRCDPISEHNRLYWYRQTLGQGPEFLTYFQNEAQLEKSRLLSDRFSAERPKGSFSTLEIQRTEQGDSAMYLCASSFMKAPYEQYFGPGTRLTVT.

The chain couples TRBV6-5 to TRBJ2-5; 8 nucleotides agree with TRBD2. This CDR3 is 14 amino acids long. Germline loops: CDR1 MNHEY, CDR2 SVGAGI. Germline trimming cut 4 bases from V and 3 bases from J; bases unmatched to any gene: 4. The DNA of the CDR3 is TGTGCCAGCAGTTCCGGGACTAGAGAAGAGACCCAGTACTTC. Encoded protein: CASSSGTREETQYF.

The J gene is TRBJ2-2, the V gene TRBV6-5, with TRBD2 matching 12 bases. CDR1 MNHEY and CDR2 SVGAGI come from the germline V gene. V shed 5 bases, J shed 6 bases, and the junction held 4 bases outside the gene matches. The CDR3 is 15 amino acids. CDR3 sequence reads: CASSKRLAGAGELFF. In DNA, the CDR3 is TGTGCCAGCAGTAAAAGACTAGCGGGAGCCGGGGAGCTGTTTTTT.

The chain joins TRBV6-5 to TRBJ1-4, with a tentative D call TRBD1 (5 bases). The CDR3 sequence is 15 residues long. The germline gives CDR1 MNHEY, CDR2 SVGAGI. The V end lost 2 bases, the J end lost 4 bases, and 11 bases lay between the germline ends. The CDR3: CASSYQHRINEKLFF. The CDR3 DNA reads TGTGCCAGCAGTTACCAGCACAGGATTAATGAAAAACTGTTTTTT.

The J gene is TRBJ1-2, the V gene TRBV27; weak D call: TRBD1 (6 bases). The CDR3 runs to 14 residues. CDR1 is MNHEY, CDR2 SMNVEV, per germline (reference sequence). The germline V and J ends were trimmed by 0 bases and 1 base, with 6 bases remaining between them. CDR3 residues: CASSLSGGNYGYTF. CDR3 DNA sequence: TGTGCCAGCAGTTTATCAGGGGGTAACTATGGCTACACCTTC.

The chain joins TRBV2 to TRBJ2-7; possible D gene TRBD1, 6 bases. CDR1 and CDR2 (germline): SNHLY, FYNNEI. The CDR3 contains 14 residues. V lost 4 bases to trimming and J lost 5 bases, with 15 bases between them. The CDR3 nucleotides are TGTGCCAGCAGTGTGAAGGGGGTCCCCGACGAGCAGTACTTC. It codes for CASSVKGVPDEQYF.

The chain carries TRBV28 and TRBJ2-3, with D tentatively TRBD2 (6 bases). The V end was cut by 3 bases, the J end by 2 bases, with 15 bases between. CDR3 size: 16 residues. From germline, CDR1 is MDHEN and CDR2 SYDVKM. CDR3 sequence reads: CASSFPPLAATDTQYF. Written as DNA, the CDR3 is TGTGCCAGCAGTTTCCCCCCCTTAGCGGCCACAGATACGCAGTATTTT.

The gene calls are TRBV30 and TRBJ2-7; the D gene is possibly TRBD1 (6 bases). Germline lookup yields CDR1 GTSNPN and CDR2 SVGIG (reference sequence). This CDR3 comprises 11 residues. With 4 bases removed from V and 2 bases from J, the gap between germline ends came to 6 bases. The CDR3 DNA is TGTGCCTGGACAGGGGCCTACGAGCAGTACTTC. Translated, it gives CAWTGAYEQYF. Filled out from reference TRBV30 and TRBJ2-7, the complete variable domain reads SQTIHQWPATLVQPVGSPLSLECTVEGTSNPNLYWYRQAAGRGLQLLFYSVGIGQISSEVPQNLSASRPQDRQFILSSKKLLLSDSGFYLCAWTGAYEQYFGPGTRLTVT.

The V gene is TRBV28, the J gene TRBJ2-7; D uncertain. This CDR3 contains 12 residues. V was trimmed by 7 bases and J by 2 bases, leaving 9 bases between them. The germline gives CDR1 MDHEN, CDR2 SYDVKM. The DNA for the CDR3 is TGTGCCAGCAAACCACACCCCTACGAGCAGTACTTC. Translating gives CASKPHPYEQYF.

The CDR3 spells CATSDLMRQFWTQETQYF. DNA of the CDR3: TGTGCCACCAGTGATTTGATGAGACAGTTTTGGACCCAAGAGACCCAGTACTTC. The V gene is TRBV24-1, the J gene TRBJ2-5; TRBD1 might be the D (5 bases). Germline-derived CDR1 and CDR2 are KGHDR and SFDVKD. Trimming shortened V by 0 bases and J by 1 base, and 17 bases separated the two germline ends. The CDR3 sequence is 18 residues long.

This sequence joins TRBV4-2 and TRBJ1-5, with 9 bases fitting TRBD1. V shed 1 base and J 3 bases; nucleotides not matched to a gene: 4. The germline CDR1 and CDR2 sequences are LGHNA and YNFKEQ. The CDR3 is 16 residues long. The CDR3 sequence is CASSQADRGVNQPQHF. The DNA for the CDR3 is TGTGCCAGCAGCCAAGCGGACAGGGGAGTCAATCAGCCCCAGCATTTT.

This clone was picked up a small number of times. This chain connects TRBV11-3 to TRBJ2-2; tentatively, D is TRBD1 (6 bases). Germline values: CDR1 SGHNT, CDR2 YENEEA. V shed 3 bases and J shed 6 bases, with 8 bases lying between them. This CDR3 comprises 13 residues. The CDR3 DNA reads as TGTGCCAGCAGCTTGGGGGCGTCCGGGGAGCTGTTTTTT. This sequence encodes CASSLGASGELFF.

This chain links TRBV5-5 with TRBJ2-1; TRBD2 agrees at 8 bases. The CDR3 loop spans 16 amino acids. The V gene's germline CDR1 is SGHKS and CDR2 YYEKEE (reference sequence). V gave up 3 bases and J gave up 6 bases; unmatched junction bases: 11. CDR3 protein: CASSSAGGGLSNEQFF. DNA for the CDR3: TGTGCCAGCAGCTCCGCGGGAGGTGGTTTGAGCAATGAGCAGTTCTTC. The whole variable domain, remainder taken from reference TRBV5-5 and TRBJ2-1, is DAGVTQSPTHLIKTRGQQVTLRCSPISGHKSVSWYQQVLGQGPQFIFQYYEKEERGRGNFPDRFSARQFPNYSSELNVNALLLGDSALYLCASSSAGGGLSNEQFFGPGTRLTVL.

The chain is built from TRBV10-3 and TRBJ1-1; TRBD1 might be the D (6 bases). This CDR3 comprises 14 residues. Deletions cut 6 bases from V and 3 bases from J, with 14 bases between. Germline V gives CDR1 ENHRY, CDR2 SYGVKD. Here the CDR3 reads CAISPLDRHTEAFF. The DNA of the CDR3 is TGTGCCATCAGCCCACTTGACAGGCACACTGAAGCTTTCTTT.

This chain connects TRBV30 to TRBJ1-5, with D hard to call. The CDR3 has 16 amino acids. The germline V gene has CDR1 GTSNPN and CDR2 SVGIG (reference sequence). Trimming pared 0 bases from V and 1 base from J, leaving 13 bases between. CDR3 loop: CAWSVPGVSSNQPQHF. CDR3 DNA sequence: TGTGCCTGGAGTGTTCCCGGAGTATCGAGCAATCAGCCCCAGCATTTT. Full variable domain (rest looked up from reference TRBV30 and TRBJ1-5): SQTIHQWPATLVQPVGSPLSLECTVEGTSNPNLYWYRQAAGRGLQLLFYSVGIGQISSEVPQNLSASRPQDRQFILSSKKLLLSDSGFYLCAWSVPGVSSNQPQHFGDGTRLSIL.

This clone has a single count. The identical CDR3 is also encoded by other nucleotide sequences in the sample. This chain joins TRBV3-1 (or the pseudogene TRBV3-2) and TRBJ1-3, with D unresolved. Per the germline V gene, CDR1 is LGHDT and CDR2 is YNNKEL (reference sequence). The CDR3 loop spans 13 amino acids. Trimming removed 0 bases from V and 4 bases from J, with 4 bases in between. CDR3 nucleotides: TGTGCCAGCAGCCAAGATTCAGGAAACACCATATATTTT. Residues: CASSQDSGNTIYF.